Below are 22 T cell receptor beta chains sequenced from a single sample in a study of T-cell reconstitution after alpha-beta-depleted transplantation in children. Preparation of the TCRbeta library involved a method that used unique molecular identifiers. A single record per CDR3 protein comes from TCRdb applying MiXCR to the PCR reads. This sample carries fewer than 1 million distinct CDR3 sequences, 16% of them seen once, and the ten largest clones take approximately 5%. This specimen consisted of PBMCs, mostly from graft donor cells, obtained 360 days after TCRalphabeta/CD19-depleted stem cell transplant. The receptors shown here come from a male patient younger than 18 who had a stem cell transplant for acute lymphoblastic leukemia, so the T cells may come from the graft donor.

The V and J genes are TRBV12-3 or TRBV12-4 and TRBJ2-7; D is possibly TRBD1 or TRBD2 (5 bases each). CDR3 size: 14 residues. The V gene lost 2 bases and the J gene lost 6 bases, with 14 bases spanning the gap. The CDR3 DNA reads TGTGCCAGCAGTTTATCCGGGACGGCGAGCGAGCAGTACTTC. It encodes CASSLSGTASEQYF.

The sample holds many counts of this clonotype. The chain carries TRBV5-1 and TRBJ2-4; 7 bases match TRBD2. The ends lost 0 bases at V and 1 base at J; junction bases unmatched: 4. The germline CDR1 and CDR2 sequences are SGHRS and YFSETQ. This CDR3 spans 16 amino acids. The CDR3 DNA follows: TGCGCCAGCAGCTTGGAGGTCGGGAGGGCCAAAAACATTCAGTACTTC. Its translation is CASSLEVGRAKNIQYF.

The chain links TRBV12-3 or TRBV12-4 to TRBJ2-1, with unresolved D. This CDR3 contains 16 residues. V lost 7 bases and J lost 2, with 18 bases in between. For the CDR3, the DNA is TGTGCCAGCAATTCCCTGGCAGATAGCCCCTACAATGAGCAGTTCTTC. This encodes CASNSLADSPYNEQFF.

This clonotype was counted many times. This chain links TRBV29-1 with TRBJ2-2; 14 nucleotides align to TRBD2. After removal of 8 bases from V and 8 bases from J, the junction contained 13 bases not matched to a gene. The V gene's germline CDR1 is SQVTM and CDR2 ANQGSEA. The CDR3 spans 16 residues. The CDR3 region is CSIRTGTSGRRGELFF. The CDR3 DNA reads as TGCAGCATCAGGACCGGGACTAGCGGGAGAAGGGGGGAGCTGTTTTTT.

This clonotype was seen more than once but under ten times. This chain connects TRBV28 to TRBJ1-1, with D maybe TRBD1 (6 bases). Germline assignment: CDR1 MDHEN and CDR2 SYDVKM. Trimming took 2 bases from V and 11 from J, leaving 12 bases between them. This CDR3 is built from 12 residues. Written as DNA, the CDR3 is TGTGCCAGCAGTTTACGGGGGGCATTGGCTTTCTTT. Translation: CASSLRGALAFF.

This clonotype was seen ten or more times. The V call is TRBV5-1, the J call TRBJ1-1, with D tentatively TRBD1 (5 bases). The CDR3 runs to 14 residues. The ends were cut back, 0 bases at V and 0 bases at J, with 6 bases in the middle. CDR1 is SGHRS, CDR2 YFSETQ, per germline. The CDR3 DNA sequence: TGCGCCAGCAGCTTGGGACAGATGAACACTGAAGCTTTCTTT. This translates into CASSLGQMNTEAFF. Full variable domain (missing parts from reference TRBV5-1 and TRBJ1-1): KAGVTQTPRYLIKTRGQQVTLSCSPISGHRSVSWYQQTPGQGLQFLFEYFSETQRNKGNFPGRFSGRQFSNSRSEMNVSTLELGDSALYLCASSLGQMNTEAFFGQGTRLTVV.

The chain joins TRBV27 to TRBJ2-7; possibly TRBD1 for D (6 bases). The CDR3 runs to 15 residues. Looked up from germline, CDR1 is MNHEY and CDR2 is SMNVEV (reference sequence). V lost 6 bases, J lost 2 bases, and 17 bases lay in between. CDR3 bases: TGTGCCAGCAGCCAGGGTACAGGGACCACCTACGAGCAGTACTTC. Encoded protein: CASSQGTGTTYEQYF.

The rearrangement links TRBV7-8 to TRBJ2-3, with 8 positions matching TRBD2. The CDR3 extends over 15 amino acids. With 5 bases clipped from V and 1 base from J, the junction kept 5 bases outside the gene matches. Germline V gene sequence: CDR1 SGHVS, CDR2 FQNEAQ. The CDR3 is CASSVLGLGTDTQYF. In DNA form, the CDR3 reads TGTGCCAGCAGCGTTCTGGGACTAGGCACAGATACGCAGTATTTT.

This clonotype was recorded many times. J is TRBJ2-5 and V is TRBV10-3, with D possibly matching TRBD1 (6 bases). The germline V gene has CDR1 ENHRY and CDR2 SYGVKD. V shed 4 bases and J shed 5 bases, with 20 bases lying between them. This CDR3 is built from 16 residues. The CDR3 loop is CAISGSLGDIGETQYF. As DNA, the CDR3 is TGTGCCATCAGTGGTAGTCTTGGGGACATCGGTGAGACCCAGTACTTC.

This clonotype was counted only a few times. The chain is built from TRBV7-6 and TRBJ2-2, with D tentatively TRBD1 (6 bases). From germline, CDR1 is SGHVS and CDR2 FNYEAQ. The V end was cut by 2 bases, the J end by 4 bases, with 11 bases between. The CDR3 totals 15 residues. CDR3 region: CASSLNRATTGELFF. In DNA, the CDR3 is TGTGCCAGCAGCTTAAACAGGGCAACCACCGGGGAGCTGTTTTTT.

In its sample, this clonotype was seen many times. CDR3 in DNA: TGTGCCAGCAGCTCACCGGTAGGGACTAGCGTGAGTGAGCAGTTCTTC. This codes for CASSSPVGTSVSEQFF. The chain joins TRBV7-3 to TRBJ2-1; 10 nucleotides line up with TRBD2. This CDR3 is 16 amino acids long. Germline trimming cut 4 bases from V and 9 bases from J; bases unmatched to any gene: 12. Germline-derived CDR1 and CDR2 are SGHTA and FQGTGA.

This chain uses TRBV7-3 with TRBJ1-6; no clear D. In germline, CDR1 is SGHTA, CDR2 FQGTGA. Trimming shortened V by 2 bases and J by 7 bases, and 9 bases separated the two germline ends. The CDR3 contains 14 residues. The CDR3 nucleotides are TGTGCCAGCAGCTTATCCGGAAGAAATTCACCCCTCCACTTT. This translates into CASSLSGRNSPLHF.

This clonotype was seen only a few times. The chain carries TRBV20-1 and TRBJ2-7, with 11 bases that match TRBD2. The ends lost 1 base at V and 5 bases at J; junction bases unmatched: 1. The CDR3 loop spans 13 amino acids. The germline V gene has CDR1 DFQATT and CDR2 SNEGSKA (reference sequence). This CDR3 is CSARAGLADEQYF. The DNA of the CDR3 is TGCAGTGCTAGAGCGGGACTAGCGGACGAGCAGTACTTC.

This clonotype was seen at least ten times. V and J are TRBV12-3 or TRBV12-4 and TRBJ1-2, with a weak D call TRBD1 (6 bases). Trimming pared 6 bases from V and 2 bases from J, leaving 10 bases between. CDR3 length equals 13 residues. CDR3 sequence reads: CASSPDSNYGYTF. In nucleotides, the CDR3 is TGTGCCAGCAGCCCGGACAGCAACTATGGCTACACCTTC.

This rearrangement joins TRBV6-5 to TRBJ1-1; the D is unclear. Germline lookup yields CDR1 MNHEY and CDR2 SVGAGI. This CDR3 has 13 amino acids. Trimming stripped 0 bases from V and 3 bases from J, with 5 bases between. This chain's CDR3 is CASSYSWDTEAFF. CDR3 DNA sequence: TGTGCCAGCAGTTACTCGTGGGACACTGAAGCTTTCTTT.

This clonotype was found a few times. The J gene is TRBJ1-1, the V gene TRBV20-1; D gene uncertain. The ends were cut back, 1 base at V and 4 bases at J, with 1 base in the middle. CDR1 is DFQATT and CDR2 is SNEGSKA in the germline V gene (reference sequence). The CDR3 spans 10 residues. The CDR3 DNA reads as TGCAGTGCTAGAGGCACTGAAGCTTTCTTT. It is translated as CSARGTEAFF.

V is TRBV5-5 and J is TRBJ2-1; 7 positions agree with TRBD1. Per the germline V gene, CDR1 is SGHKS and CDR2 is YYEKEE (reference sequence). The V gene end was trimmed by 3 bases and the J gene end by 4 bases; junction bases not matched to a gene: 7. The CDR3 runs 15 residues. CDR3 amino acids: CASSWDRGQYNEQFF. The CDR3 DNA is TGTGCCAGCAGCTGGGATCGGGGACAGTACAATGAGCAGTTCTTC. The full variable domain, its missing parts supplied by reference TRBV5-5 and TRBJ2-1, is DAGVTQSPTHLIKTRGQQVTLRCSPISGHKSVSWYQQVLGQGPQFIFQYYEKEERGRGNFPDRFSARQFPNYSSELNVNALLLGDSALYLCASSWDRGQYNEQFFGPGTRLTVL.

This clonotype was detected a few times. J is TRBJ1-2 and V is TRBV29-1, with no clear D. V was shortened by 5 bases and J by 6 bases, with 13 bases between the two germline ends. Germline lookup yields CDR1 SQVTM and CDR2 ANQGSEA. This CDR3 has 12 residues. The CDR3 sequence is CSVPGNSNGYTF. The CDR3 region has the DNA TGCAGCGTTCCCGGGAACTCTAATGGCTACACCTTC.

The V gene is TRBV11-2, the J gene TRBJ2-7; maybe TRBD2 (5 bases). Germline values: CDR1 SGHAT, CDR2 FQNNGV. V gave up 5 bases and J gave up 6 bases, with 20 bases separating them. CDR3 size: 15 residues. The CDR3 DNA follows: TGTGCCAGCAGCCCCGAACCCTTTAGCGAGGGCGAGCAGTACTTC. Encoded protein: CASSPEPFSEGEQYF. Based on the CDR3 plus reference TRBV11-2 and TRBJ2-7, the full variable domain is EAGVAQSPRYKIIEKRQSVAFWCNPISGHATLYWYQQILGQGPKLLIQFQNNGVVDDSQLPKDRFSAERLKGVDSTLKIQPAKLEDSAVYLCASSPEPFSEGEQYFGPGTRLTVT.

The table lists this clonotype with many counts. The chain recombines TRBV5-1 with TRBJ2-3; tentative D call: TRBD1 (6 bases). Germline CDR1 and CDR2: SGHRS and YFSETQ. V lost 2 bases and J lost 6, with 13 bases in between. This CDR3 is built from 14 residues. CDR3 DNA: TGCGCCAGCAGCTTTACAGGGTCAAGTGATACGCAGTATTTT. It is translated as CASSFTGSSDTQYF. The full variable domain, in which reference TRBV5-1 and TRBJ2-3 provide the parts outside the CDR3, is KAGVTQTPRYLIKTRGQQVTLSCSPISGHRSVSWYQQTPGQGLQFLFEYFSETQRNKGNFPGRFSGRQFSNSRSEMNVSTLELGDSALYLCASSFTGSSDTQYFGPGTRLTVL.

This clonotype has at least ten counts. In nucleotides, the CDR3 is TGCAGCGTTGATAAGATGGTAGCGGGAGTGAACACCGGGGAGCTGTTTTTT. Encoded protein: CSVDKMVAGVNTGELFF. The J gene is TRBJ2-2, the V gene TRBV29-1; 9 bases line up with TRBD2. Germline V gives CDR1 SQVTM, CDR2 ANQGSEA. V was pared by 3 bases and J by 1 base, with 9 bases of the junction left unmatched. This CDR3 contains 17 residues.

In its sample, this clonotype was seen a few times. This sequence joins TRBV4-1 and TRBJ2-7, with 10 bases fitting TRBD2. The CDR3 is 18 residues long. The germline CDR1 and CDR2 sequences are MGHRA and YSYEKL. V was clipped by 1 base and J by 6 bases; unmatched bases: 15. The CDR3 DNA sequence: TGCGCCAGCAGCCAAGTGGGGGCTAGCGGGAGTAATTGGGTCGAGCAGTACTTC. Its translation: CASSQVGASGSNWVEQYF.